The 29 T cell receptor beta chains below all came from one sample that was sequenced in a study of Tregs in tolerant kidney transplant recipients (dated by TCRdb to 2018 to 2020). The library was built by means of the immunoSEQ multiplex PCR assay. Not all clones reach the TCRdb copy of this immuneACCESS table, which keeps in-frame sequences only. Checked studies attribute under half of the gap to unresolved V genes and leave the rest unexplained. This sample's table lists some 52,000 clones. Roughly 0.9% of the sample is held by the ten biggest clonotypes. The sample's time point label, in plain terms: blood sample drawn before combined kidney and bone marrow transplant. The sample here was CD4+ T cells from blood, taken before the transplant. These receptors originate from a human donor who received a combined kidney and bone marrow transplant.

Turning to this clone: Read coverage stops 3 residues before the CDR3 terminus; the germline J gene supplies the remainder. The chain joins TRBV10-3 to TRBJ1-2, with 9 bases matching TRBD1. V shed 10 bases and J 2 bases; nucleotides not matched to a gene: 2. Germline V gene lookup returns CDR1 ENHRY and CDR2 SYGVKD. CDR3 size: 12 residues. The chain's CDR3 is CATGQGNYGYTF. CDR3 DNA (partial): TGTGCCACCGGACAGGGGAACTATGGC.

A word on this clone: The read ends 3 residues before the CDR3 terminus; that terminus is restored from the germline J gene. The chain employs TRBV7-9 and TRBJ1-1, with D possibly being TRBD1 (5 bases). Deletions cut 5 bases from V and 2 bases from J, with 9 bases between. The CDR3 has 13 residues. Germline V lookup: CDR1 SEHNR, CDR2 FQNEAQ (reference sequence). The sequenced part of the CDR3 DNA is TGTGCCAGCAGCCGGGGGGTAAACACTGAA. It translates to CASSRGVNTE. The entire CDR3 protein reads CASSRGVNTEAFF.

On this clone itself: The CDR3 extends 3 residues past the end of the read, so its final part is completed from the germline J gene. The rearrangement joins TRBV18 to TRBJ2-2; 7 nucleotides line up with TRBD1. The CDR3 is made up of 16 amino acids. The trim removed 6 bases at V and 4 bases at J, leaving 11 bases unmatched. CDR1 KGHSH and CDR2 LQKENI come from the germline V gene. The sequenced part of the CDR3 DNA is TGTGCCAGCTCTCCGAGGGGGCGAACCGGCACCGGGGAG. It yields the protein CASSPRGRTGTGE. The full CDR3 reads CASSPRGRTGTGELFF.

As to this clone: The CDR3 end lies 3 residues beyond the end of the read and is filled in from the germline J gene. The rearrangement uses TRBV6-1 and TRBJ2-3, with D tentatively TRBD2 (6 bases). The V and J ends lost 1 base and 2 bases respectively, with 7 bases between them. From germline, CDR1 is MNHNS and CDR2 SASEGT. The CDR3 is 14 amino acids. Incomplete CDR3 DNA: TGTGCCAGCAGTGAAGGGACTATCACAGATACG. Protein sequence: CASSEGTITDT. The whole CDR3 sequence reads CASSEGTITDTQYF.

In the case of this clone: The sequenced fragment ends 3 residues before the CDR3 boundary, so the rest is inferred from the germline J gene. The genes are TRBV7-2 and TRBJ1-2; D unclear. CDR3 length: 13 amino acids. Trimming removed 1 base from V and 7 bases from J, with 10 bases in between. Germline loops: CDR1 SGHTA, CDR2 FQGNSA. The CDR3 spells CASSLEAGSGYTF. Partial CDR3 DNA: TGTGCCAGCAGCTTAGAGGCAGGCAGTGGC.

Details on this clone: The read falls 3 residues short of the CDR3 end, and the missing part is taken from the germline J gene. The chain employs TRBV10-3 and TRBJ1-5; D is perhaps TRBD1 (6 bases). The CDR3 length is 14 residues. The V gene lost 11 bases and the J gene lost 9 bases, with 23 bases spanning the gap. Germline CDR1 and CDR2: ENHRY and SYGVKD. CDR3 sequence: CAPRTGHVTPPQHF. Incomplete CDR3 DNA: TGTGCCCCACGAACGGGACATGTCACTCCGCCC.

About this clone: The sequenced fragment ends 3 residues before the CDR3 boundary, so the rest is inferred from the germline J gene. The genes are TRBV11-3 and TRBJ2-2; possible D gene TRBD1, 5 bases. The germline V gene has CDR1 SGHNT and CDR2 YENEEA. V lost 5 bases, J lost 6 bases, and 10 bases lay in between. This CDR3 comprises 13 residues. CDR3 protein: CASSARDPGELFF. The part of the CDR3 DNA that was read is TGTGCCAGCAGCGCCAGGGATCCCGGGGAG.

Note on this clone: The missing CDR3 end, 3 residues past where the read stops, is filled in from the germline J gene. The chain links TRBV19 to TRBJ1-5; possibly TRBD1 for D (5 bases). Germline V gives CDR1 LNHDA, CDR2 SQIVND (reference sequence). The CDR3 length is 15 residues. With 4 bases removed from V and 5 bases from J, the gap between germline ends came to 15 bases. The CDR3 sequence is CASSSGTRGDQPQHF. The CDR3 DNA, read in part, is TGTGCCAGTAGTAGCGGTACCCGAGGGGATCAGCCC.

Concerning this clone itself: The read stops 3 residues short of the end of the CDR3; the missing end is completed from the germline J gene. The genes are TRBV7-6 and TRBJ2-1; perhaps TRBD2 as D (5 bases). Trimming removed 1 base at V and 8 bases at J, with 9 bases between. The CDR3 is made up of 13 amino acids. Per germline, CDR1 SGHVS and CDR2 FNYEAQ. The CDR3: CASSLVLAYEQFF. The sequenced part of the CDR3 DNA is TGTGCCAGCAGCTTAGTTCTAGCATATGAG.

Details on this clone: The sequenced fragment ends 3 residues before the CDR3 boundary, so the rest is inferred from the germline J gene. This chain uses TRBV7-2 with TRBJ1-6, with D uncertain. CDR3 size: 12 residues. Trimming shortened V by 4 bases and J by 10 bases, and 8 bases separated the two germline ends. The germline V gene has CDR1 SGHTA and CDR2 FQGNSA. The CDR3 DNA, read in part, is TGTGCCAGCAGCTGGGCTGGCTCACCC. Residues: CASSWAGSP. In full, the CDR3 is CASSWAGSPLHF.

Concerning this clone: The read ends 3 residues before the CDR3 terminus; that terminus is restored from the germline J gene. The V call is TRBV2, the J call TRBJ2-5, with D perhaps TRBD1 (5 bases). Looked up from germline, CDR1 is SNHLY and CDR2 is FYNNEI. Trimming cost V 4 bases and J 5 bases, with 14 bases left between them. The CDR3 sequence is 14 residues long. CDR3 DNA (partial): TGTGCCAGCAGTGTGGGCAGGGTAGGCGAGACC. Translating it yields CASSVGRVGET. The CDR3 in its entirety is CASSVGRVGETQYF.

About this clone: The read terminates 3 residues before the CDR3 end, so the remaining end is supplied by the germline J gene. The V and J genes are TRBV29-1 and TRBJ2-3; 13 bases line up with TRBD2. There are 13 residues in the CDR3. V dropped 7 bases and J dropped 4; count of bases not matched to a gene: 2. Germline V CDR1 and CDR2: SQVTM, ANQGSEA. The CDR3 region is CSATSGRADTQYF. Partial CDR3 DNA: TGCAGCGCCACTAGCGGGAGGGCAGATACG.

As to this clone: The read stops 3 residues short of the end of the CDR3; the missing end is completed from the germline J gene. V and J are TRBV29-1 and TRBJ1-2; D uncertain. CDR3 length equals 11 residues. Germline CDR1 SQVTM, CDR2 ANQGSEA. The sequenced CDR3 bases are TGCAGCGCATTGTCTGAACGGGGC. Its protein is CSALSERG. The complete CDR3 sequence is CSALSERGYTF.

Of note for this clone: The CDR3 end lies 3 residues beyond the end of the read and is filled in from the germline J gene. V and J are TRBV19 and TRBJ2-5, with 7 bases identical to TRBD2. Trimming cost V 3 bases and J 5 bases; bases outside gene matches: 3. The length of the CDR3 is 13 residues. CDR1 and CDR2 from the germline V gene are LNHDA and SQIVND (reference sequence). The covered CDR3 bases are TGTGCCAGTAGTATTAGGGAGGGGGAGACC. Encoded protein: CASSIREGET. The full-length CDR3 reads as CASSIREGETQYF.

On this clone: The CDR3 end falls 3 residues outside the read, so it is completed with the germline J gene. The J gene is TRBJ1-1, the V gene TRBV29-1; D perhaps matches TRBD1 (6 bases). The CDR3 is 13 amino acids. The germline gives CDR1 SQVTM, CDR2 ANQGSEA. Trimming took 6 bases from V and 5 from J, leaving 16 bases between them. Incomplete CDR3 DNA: TGCAGCGTCCAAGAGGGGGAGGGGACTGAA. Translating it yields CSVQEGEGTE. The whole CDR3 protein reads CSVQEGEGTEAFF.

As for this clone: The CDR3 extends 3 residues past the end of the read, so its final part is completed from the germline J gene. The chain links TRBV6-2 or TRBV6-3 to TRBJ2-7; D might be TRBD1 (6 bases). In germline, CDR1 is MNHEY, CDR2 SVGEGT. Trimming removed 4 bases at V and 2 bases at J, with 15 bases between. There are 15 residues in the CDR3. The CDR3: CASSSKGTNPYEQYF. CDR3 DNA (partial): TGTGCCAGCAGTTCTAAGGGGACAAACCCCTACGAG.

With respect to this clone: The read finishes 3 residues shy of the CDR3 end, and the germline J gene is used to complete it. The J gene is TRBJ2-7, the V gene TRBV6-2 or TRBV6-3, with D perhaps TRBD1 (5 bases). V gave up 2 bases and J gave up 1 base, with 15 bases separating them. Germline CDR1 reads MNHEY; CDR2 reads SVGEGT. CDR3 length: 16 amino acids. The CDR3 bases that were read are TGTGCCAGCAGTTACCCTGAATGGACACGATCCTACGAG. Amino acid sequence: CASSYPEWTRSYE. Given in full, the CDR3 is CASSYPEWTRSYEQYF.

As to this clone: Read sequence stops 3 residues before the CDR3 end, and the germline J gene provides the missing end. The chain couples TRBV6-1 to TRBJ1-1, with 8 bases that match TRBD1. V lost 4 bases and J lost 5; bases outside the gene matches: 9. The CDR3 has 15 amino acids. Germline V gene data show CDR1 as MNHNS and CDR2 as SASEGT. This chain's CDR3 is CASSAPTGVGTEAFF. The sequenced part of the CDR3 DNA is TGTGCCAGCAGTGCCCCGACAGGGGTCGGGACTGAA.

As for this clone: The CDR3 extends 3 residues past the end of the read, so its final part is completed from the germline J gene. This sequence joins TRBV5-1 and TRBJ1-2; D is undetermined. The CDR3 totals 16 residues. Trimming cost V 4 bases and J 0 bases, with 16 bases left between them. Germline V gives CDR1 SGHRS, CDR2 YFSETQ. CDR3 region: CASSAGGREANYGYTF. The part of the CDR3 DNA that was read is TGCGCCAGCAGCGCCGGCGGGAGGGAAGCTAACTATGGC.

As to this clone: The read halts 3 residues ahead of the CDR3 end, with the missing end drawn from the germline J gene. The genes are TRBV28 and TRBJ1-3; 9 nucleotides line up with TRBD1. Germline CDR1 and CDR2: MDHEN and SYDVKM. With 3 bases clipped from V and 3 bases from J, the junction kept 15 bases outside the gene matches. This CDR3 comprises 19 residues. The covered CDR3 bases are TGTGCCAGCAGTTTCCACAGCCCCTACAGGGGGCGAAGTGGAAACACC. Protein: CASSFHSPYRGRSGNT. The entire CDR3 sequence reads CASSFHSPYRGRSGNTIYF.

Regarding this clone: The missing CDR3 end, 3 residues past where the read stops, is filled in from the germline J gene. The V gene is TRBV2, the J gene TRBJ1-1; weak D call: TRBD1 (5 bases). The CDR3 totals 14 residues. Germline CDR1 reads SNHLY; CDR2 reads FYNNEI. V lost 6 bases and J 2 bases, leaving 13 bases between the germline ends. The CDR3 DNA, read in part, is TGTGCCAGCAGGCCGGGGGGTATTAACACTGAA. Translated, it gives CASRPGGINTE. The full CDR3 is CASRPGGINTEAFF.

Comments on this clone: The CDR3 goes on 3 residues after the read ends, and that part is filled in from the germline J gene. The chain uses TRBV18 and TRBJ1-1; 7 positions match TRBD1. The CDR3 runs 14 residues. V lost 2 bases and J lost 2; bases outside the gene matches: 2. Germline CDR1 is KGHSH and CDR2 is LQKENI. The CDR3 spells CASSPRGRNTEAFF. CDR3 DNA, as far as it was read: TGTGCCAGCTCACCAAGGGGGCGAAACACTGAA.

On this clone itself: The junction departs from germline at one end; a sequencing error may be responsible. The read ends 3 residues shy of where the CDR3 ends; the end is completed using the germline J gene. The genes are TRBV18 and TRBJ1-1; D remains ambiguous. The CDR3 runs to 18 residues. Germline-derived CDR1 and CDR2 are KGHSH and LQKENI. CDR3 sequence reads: CASSAPASYRVFNTEAFF. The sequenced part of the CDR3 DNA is TGTGCCAGCTCAGCACCTGCATCTTATCGGGTTTTTAACACTGAA.

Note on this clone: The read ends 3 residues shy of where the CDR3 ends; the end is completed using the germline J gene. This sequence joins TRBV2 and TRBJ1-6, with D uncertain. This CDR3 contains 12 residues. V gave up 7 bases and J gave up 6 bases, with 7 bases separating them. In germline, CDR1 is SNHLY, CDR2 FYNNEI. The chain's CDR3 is CASNQANSPLHF. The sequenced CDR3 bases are TGTGCCAGCAACCAGGCTAATTCACCC.

CDR3 bases read: TGTGCCAGCAGTCTTCCAGGGGGCAATTCACCC. This translates into CASSLPGGNSP. From start to end, the CDR3 is CASSLPGGNSPLHF. V usage is TRBV7-9 and J usage is TRBJ1-6; 8 bases match TRBD1. The read comes to an end 3 residues before the CDR3 does, leaving the germline J gene to fill in the end. With 6 bases clipped from V and 7 bases from J, the junction kept 5 bases outside the gene matches. The CDR3 totals 14 residues. The germline V gene encodes CDR1 SEHNR and CDR2 FQNEAQ (reference sequence).

Partial CDR3 DNA: TGCGCCAGCAGCTTGGGACAGCCGAACACTGAA. This codes for CASSLGQPNTE. From start to end, the CDR3 is CASSLGQPNTEAFF. The genes are TRBV5-1 and TRBJ1-1, with TRBD1 as a possible D gene (5 bases). Read coverage stops 3 residues before the CDR3 terminus; the germline J gene supplies the remainder. CDR1 and CDR2 from the germline V gene are SGHRS and YFSETQ. V lost 0 bases to trimming and J lost 1 base, with 7 bases between them. CDR3 length equals 14 residues.

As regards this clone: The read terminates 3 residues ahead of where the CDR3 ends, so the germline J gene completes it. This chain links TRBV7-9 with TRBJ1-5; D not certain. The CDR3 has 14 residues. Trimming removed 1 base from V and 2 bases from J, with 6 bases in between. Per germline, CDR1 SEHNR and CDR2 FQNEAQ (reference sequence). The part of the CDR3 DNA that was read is TGTGCCAGCAGCTTAGAGGGCGGCAATCAGCCC. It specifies CASSLEGGNQP. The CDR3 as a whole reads CASSLEGGNQPQHF.

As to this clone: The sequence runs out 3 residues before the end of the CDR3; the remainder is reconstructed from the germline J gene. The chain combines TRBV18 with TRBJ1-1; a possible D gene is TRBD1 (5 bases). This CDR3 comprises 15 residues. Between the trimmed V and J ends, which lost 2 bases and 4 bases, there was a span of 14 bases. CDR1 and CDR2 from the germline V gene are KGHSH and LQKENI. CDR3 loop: CASSPSWGVGTEAFF. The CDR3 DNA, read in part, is TGTGCCAGCTCACCATCCTGGGGGGTGGGCACTGAA.

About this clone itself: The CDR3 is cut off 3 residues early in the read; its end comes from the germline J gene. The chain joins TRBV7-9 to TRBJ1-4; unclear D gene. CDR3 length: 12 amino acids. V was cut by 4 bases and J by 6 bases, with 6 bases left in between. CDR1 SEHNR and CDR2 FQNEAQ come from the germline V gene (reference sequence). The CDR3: CASSSLDEKLFF. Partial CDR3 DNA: TGTGCCAGCAGCTCACTTGATGAAAAA.